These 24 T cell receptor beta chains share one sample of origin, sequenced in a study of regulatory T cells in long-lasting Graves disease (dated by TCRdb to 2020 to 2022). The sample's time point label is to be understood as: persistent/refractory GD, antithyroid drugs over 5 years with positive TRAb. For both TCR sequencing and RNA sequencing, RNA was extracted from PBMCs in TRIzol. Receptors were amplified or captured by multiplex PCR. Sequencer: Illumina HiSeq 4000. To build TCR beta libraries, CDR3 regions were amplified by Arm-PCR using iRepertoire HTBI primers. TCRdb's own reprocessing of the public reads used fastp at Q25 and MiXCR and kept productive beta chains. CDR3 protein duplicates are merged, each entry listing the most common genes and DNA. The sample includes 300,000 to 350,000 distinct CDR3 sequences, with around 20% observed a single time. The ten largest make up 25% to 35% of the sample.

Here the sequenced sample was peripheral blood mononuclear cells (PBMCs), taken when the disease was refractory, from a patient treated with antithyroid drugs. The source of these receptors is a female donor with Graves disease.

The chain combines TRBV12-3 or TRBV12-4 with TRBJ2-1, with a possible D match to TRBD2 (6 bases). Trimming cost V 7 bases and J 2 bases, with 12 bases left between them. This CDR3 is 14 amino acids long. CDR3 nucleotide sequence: TGTGCCAGCACCGCGGGGCCTCCCTACAATGAGCAGTTCTTC. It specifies CASTAGPPYNEQFF.

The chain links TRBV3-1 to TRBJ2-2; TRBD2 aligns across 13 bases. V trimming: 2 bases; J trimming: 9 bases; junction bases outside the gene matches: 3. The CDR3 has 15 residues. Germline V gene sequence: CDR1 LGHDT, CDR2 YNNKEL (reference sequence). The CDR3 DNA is TGTGCCAGCAGCCAAACTAGCGGGAGGGCCCGGGAGCTGTTTTTT. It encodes CASSQTSGRARELFF. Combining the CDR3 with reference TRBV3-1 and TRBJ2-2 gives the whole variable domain DTAVSQTPKYLVTQMGNDKSIKCEQNLGHDTMYWYKQDSKKFLKIMFSYNNKELIINETVPNRFSPKSPDKAHLNLHINSLELGDSAVYFCASSQTSGRARELFFGEGSRLTVL.

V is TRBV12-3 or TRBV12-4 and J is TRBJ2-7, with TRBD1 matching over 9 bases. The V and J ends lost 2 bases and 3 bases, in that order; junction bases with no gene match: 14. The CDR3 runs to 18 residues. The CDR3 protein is CASSLLNRGLRPDYEQYF. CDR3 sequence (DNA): TGTGCCAGCAGTTTATTGAACAGGGGGCTTCGGCCGGACTACGAGCAGTACTTC.

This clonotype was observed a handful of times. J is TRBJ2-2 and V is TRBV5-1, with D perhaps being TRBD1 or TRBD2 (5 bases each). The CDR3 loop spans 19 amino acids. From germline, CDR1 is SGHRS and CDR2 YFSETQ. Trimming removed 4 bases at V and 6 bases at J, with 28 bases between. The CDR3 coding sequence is TGCGCCAGCAGCCTGCTAGTCGGGGCGCTTTCCTCTGTCGCCGGGGAGCTGTTTTTT. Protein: CASSLLVGALSSVAGELFF.

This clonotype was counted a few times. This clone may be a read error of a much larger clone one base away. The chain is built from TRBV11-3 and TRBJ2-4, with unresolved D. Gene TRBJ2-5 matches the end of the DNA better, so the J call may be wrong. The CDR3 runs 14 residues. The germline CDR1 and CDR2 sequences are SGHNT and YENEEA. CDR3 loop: CASSPDTKQGTQYF. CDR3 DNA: TGTGCCAGCAGCCCAGACACGAAGCAAGGGACCCAGTACTTC.

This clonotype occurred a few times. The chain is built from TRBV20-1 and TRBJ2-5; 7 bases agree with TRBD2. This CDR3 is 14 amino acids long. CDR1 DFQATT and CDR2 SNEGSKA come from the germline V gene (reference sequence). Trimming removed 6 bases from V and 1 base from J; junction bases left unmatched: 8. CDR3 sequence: CSARRASGQETQYF. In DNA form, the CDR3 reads TGCAGTGCCAGGAGGGCTAGCGGCCAAGAGACCCAGTACTTC.

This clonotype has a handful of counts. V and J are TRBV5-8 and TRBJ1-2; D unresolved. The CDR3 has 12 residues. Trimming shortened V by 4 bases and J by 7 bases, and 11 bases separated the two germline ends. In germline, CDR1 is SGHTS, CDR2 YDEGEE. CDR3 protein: CASSQDGFGYTF. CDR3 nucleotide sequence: TGTGCCAGCAGCCAAGATGGCTTTGGCTACACCTTC.

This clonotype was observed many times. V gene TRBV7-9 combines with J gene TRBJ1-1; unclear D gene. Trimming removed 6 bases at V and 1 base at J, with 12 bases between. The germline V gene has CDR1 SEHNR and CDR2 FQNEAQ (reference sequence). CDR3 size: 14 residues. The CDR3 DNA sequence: TGTGCCAGCAGTTCCCCCCCGAGGAACACTGAAGCTTTCTTT. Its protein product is CASSSPPRNTEAFF. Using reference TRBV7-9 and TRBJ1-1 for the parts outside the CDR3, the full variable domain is DTGVSQNPRHKITKRGQNVTFRCDPISEHNRLYWYRQTLGQGPEFLTYFQNEAQLEKSRLLSDRFSAERPKGSFSTLEIQRTEQGDSAMYLCASSSPPRNTEAFFGQGTRLTVV.

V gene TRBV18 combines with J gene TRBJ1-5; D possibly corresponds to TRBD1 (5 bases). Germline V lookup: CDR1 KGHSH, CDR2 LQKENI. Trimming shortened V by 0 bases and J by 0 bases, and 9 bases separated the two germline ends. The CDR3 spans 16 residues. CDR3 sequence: CASSPPGRYSNQPQHF. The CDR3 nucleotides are TGTGCCAGCTCACCACCGGGACGGTATAGCAATCAGCCCCAGCATTTT.

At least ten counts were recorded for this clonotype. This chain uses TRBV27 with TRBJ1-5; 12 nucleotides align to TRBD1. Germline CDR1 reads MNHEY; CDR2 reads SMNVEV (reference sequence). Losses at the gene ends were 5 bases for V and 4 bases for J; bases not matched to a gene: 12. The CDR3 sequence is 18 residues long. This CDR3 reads CASSPTGTGGYSNQPQHF. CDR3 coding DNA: TGTGCCAGCAGTCCAACTGGGACAGGGGGCTATTCAAATCAGCCCCAGCATTTT.

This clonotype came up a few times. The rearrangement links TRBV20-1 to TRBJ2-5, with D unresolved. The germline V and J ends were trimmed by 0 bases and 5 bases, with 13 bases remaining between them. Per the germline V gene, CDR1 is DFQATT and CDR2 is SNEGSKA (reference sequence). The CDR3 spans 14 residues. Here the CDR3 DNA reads TGCAGTGCTAGAGATTGGCAAGGAGCCGAGACCCAGTACTTC. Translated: CSARDWQGAETQYF.

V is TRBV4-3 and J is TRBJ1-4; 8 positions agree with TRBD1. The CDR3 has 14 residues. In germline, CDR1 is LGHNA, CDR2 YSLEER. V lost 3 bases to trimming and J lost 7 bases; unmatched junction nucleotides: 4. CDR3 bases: TGCGCCAGCAGCCAGCGGACAGGGAGTGAAAAACTGTTTTTT. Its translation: CASSQRTGSEKLFF.

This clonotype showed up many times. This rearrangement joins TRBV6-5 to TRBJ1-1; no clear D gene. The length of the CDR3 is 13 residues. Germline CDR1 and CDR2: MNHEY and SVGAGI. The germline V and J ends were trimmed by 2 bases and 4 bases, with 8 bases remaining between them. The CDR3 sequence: CASSYRASTEAFF. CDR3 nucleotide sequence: TGTGCCAGCAGTTACAGGGCCAGCACTGAAGCTTTCTTT.

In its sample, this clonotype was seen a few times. The CDR3 here is CASSLAAASLETQYF. DNA of the CDR3: TGTGCCAGCAGCTTAGCCGCGGCTAGTCTGGAGACCCAGTACTTC. The chain is built from TRBV7-9 and TRBJ2-5; unclear D gene. Trimming left V 0 bases short and J 5 bases short, with 13 bases between. CDR1 and CDR2 from the germline V gene are SEHNR and FQNEAQ (reference sequence). This CDR3 comprises 15 residues. Variable domain in full (rest from reference TRBV7-9 and TRBJ2-5): DTGVSQNPRHKITKRGQNVTFRCDPISEHNRLYWYRQTLGQGPEFLTYFQNEAQLEKSRLLSDRFSAERPKGSFSTLEIQRTEQGDSAMYLCASSLAAASLETQYFGPGTRLLVL.

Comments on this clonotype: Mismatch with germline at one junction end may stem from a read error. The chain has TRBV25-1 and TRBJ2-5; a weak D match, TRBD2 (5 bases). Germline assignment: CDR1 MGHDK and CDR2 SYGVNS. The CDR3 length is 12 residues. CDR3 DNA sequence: TGTGCCAGCAGTGAAGGTGGGGAGACCCGGTACTTC. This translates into CASSEGGETRYF.

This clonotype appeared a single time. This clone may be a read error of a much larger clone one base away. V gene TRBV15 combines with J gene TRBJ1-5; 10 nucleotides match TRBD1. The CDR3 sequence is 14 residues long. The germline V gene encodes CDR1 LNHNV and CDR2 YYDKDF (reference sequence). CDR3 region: CTTSRGTGDKPQHF. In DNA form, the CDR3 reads TGTACCACCAGCAGAGGGACAGGGGATAAGCCCCAGCATTTT.

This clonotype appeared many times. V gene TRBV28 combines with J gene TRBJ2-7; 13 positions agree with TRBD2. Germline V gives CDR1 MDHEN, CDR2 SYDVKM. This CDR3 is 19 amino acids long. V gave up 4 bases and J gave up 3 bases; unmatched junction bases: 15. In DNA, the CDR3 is TGTGCCAGCAGTTCCCATCTACTAGCGGGAGGGCCGGCGCTCTACGAGCAGTACTTC. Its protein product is CASSSHLLAGGPALYEQYF.

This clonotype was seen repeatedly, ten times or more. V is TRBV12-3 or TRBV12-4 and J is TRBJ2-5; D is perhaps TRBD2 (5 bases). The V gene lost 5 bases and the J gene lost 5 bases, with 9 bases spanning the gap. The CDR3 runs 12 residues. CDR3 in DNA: TGTGCCAGCAGTGGGAGTCTGGAGACCCAGTACTTC. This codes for CASSGSLETQYF.

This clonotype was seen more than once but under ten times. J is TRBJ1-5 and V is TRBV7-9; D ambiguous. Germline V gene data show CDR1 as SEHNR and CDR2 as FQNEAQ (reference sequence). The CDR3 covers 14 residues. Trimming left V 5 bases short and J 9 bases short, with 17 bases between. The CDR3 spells CASSPGSGYGPQHF. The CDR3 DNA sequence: TGTGCCAGCAGCCCCGGATCTGGGTATGGGCCCCAGCATTTT. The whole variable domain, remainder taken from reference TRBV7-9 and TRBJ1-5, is DTGVSQNPRHKITKRGQNVTFRCDPISEHNRLYWYRQTLGQGPEFLTYFQNEAQLEKSRLLSDRFSAERPKGSFSTLEIQRTEQGDSAMYLCASSPGSGYGPQHFGDGTRLSIL.

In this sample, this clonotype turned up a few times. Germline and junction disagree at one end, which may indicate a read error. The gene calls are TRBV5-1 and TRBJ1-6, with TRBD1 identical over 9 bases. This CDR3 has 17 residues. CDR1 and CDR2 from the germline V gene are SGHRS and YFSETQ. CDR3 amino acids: CASSSNTGGSNNSPLHF. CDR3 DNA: TGCGCCAGCAGCTCCAATACAGGGGGCTCCAATAATTCACCCCTCCACTTT.

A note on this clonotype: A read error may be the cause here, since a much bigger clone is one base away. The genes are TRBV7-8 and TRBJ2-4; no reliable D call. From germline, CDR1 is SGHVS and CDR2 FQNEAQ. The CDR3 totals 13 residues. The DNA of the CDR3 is TGTGTCAGCAGTAGGTGGCATGGAAACATTCAGTACTTC. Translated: CVSSRWHGNIQYF.

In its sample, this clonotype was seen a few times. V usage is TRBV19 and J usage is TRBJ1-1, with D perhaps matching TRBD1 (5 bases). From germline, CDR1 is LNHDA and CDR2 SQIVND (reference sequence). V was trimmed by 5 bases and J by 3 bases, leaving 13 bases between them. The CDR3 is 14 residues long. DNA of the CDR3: TGTGCCAGTAGTTCGAGGGACCGCTACACTGAAGCTTTCTTT. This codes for CASSSRDRYTEAFF.

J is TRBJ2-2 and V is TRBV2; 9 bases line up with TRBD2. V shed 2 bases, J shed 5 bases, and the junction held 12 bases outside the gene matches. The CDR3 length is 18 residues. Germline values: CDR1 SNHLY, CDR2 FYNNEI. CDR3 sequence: CASSEPPGAGGRTGELFF. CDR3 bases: TGTGCCAGCAGTGAACCCCCTGGGGCGGGAGGGCGAACCGGGGAGCTGTTTTTT.

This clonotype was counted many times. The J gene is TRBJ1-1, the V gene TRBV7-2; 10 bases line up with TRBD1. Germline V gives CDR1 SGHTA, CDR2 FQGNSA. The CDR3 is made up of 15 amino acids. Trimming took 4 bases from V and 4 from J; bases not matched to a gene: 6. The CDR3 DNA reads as TGTGCCAGCAGCTCTCGGGACAGGGGCCCCACTGAAGCTTTCTTT. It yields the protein CASSSRDRGPTEAFF.